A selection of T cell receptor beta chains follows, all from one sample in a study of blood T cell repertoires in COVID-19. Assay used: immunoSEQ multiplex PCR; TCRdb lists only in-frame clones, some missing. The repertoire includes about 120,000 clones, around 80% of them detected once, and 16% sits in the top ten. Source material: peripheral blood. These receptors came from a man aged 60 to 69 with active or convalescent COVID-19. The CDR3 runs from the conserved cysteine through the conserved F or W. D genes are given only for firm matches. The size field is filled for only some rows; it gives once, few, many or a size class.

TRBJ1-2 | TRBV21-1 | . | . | TGTGCCAGCAGCAGGCCGGGACTGCACTATGGCTACACCTTC | CASSRPGLHYGYTF
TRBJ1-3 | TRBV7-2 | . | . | TGTGCCAGCAGCTTAGGTCCAGGGGCTGGAAACACCATATATTTT | CASSLGPGAGNTIYF
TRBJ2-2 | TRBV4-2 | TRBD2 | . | TGTGCCAGCAGCCTCGGACTAGCGGGAGGGCCTGACACCGGGGAGCTGTTTTTT | CASSLGLAGGPDTGELFF
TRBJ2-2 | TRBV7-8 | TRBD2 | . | TGTGCCAGCAGTCGGACTAGCGGGGTTAACACCGGGGAGCTGTTTTTT | CASSRTSGVNTGELFF
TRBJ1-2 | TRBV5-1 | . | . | TGCGCCAGCAGCCCAGGCCCGGCAGGAGGAAGTATAAACTATGGCTACACCTTC | CASSPGPAGGSINYGYTF
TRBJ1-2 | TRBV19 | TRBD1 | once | TGTGCCAGTAGTGACAGGGCAAACTATGGCTACACCTTC | CASSDRANYGYTF
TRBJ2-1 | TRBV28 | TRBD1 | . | TGTGCCAGCAGTTTCAGACAGGGGACGGTCAATGAGCAGTTCTTC | CASSFRQGTVNEQFF
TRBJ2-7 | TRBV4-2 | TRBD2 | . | TGTGCCAGCAGCCAAGATTTGCTAGCGGGAGGCGAGCAGTACTTC | CASSQDLLAGGEQYF
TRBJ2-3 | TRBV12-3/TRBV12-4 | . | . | TGTGCCAGCCAACACGCTAGCACAGATACGCAGTATTTT | CASQHASTDTQYF
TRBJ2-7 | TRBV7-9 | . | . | TGTGCCAGCAGCCCCACCCGGGGAAGGTACGAGCAGTACTTC | CASSPTRGRYEQYF
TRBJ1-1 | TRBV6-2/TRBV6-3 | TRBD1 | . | TGTGCCAGCAGTTTGACAGGGCAAAAGGCTGAAGCTTTCTTT | CASSLTGQKAEAFF
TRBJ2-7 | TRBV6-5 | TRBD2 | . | TGTGCCAGCAGTTGGGCGGGAGCCTCCTACGAGCAGTACTTC | CASSWAGASYEQYF
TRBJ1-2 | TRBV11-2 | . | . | TGTGCCAGCAGCTTAAACGCCGGACGGGGGAACTATGGCTACACCTTC | CASSLNAGRGNYGYTF
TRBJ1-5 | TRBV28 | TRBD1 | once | TGTGCCAGCAGTCCCTGGGAGAGGTGGACAGGGGGAAGTCAGCCCCAGCATTTT | CASSPWERWTGGSQPQHF
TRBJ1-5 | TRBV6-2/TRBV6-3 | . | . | TGTGCCAGCAGCCCCGGGACAAGGATCCAGCCCCAGCATTTT | CASSPGTRIQPQHF
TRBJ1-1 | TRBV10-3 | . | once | TGTGCCATCAGTGGCACGGGGGGACGGATGAACACTGAAGCTTTCTTT | CAISGTGGRMNTEAFF
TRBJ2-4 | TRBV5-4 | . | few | TGTGCCAGCAGCAGCGTTACCAAAAACATTCAGTACTTC | CASSSVTKNIQYF
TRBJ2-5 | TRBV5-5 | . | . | TGTGCCAGCAGCTCTCTACGGGTATCCCAAGAGACCCAGTACTTC | CASSSLRVSQETQYF